Below, 22 T cell receptor beta chains from the same sample are listed, as sequenced in a study of T cell responses to AZD1222 COVID-19 vaccine. TCRdb's copy holds only in-frame clones and misses some; the assay was immunoSEQ multiplex PCR. This sample has fewer than 65,000 clones, with 84% found just once. The input for sequencing was peripheral blood, taken on day 0 of AZD1222 vaccination. These TCRs come from an adult in good health.

The V and J genes are TRBV5-5 and TRBJ1-5; the D is unclear. The ends were cut back, 0 bases at V and 7 bases at J, with 5 bases in the middle. Germline V gene lookup returns CDR1 SGHKS and CDR2 YYEKEE (reference sequence). This CDR3 spans 12 amino acids. Written as DNA, the CDR3 is TGTGCCAGCAGCTTGGCGGGCCAGCCCCAGCATTTT. The encoded protein is CASSLAGQPQHF. Full variable domain (rest looked up from reference TRBV5-5 and TRBJ1-5): DAGVTQSPTHLIKTRGQQVTLRCSPISGHKSVSWYQQVLGQGPQFIFQYYEKEERGRGNFPDRFSARQFPNYSSELNVNALLLGDSALYLCASSLAGQPQHFGDGTRLSIL.

The sample holds one count of this clone. This chain connects TRBV4-1 to TRBJ1-6; 9 positions match TRBD1. Germline V gene sequence: CDR1 MGHRA, CDR2 YSYEKL. V was clipped by 4 bases and J by 8 bases; unmatched bases: 3. The CDR3 length is 14 residues. The CDR3 loop reads CASSLRTGDSPLHF. CDR3 DNA sequence: TGCGCCAGCAGCCTCCGGACAGGGGATTCACCCCTCCACTTT.

This clone showed up just once. This chain uses TRBV5-6 with TRBJ1-4; 7 bases match TRBD1. Germline CDR1 reads SGHDT; CDR2 reads YYEEEE. The CDR3 is made up of 16 amino acids. J gave up 7 bases and V 0 bases, and 9 bases lay outside the gene matches. The CDR3 nucleotides read TGTGCCAGCAGCTTGGTCGAGGGGGCGCGAGGTGAAAAACTGTTTTTT. This gives the protein CASSLVEGARGEKLFF.

Sample share makes this clone large. V usage is TRBV7-9 and J usage is TRBJ2-1, with 9 bases identical to TRBD1. The CDR3 length is 17 residues. The V and J ends lost 5 bases and 9 bases, in that order; junction bases with no gene match: 17. CDR1 is SEHNR, CDR2 FQNEAQ, per germline (reference sequence). CDR3 coding DNA: TGTGCCAGCAGCACTCATGAGACAGGGGGAGCGTCGAGTGAGCAGTTCTTC. It encodes CASSTHETGGASSEQFF.

The chain carries TRBV7-2 and TRBJ1-4, with 9 bases aligning to TRBD1. Unmatched junction bases numbered 5, after V lost 1 base and J lost 8 bases. The germline V gene has CDR1 SGHTA and CDR2 FQGNSA. This CDR3 is built from 15 residues. CDR3 in amino acids: CASSLDRGQAEKLFF. Written as DNA, the CDR3 is TGTGCCAGCAGCTTAGACAGGGGGCAGGCGGAAAAACTGTTTTTT.

The genes are TRBV27 and TRBJ2-1, with 13 bases lining up with TRBD2. CDR1 MNHEY and CDR2 SMNVEV come from the germline V gene (reference sequence). Unmatched junction bases numbered 5, after V lost 6 bases and J lost 6 bases. The CDR3 sequence is 15 residues long. This chain's CDR3 is CASRLGLAGINEQFF. Here the CDR3 DNA reads TGTGCCAGCAGACTGGGACTAGCGGGAATCAATGAGCAGTTCTTC.

The V gene is TRBV19, the J gene TRBJ2-7; D is tentatively TRBD1 or TRBD2 (5 bases each). The V gene's germline CDR1 is LNHDA and CDR2 SQIVND (reference sequence). The CDR3 has 15 residues. V lost 2 bases, J lost 0 bases, and 11 bases lay in between. Written as DNA, the CDR3 is TGTGCCAGTAGTATACGGGGCAGGGTCTCCTACGAGCAGTACTTC. It codes for CASSIRGRVSYEQYF.

This chain joins TRBV5-4 and TRBJ1-6; 7 nucleotides line up with TRBD1. This CDR3 comprises 14 residues. After removal of 4 bases from V and 7 bases from J, the junction contained 5 bases not matched to a gene. CDR1 is SGHNT and CDR2 is YYREEE in the germline V gene (reference sequence). In nucleotides, the CDR3 is TGTGCCAGCAGCATGGGACAGTTAAATTCACCCCTCCACTTT. This sequence encodes CASSMGQLNSPLHF. Full variable domain (rest looked up from reference TRBV5-4 and TRBJ1-6): ETGVTQSPTHLIKTRGQQVTLRCSSQSGHNTVSWYQQALGQGPQFIFQYYREEENGRGNFPPRFSGLQFPNYSSELNVNALELDDSALYLCASSMGQLNSPLHFGNGTRLTVT.

The V and J genes are TRBV19 and TRBJ2-5; TRBD1 matches 7 bases. CDR1 is LNHDA, CDR2 SQIVND, per germline (reference sequence). V shed 7 bases, J shed 1 base, and the junction held 3 bases outside the gene matches. The CDR3 has 13 residues. In nucleotides, the CDR3 is TGTGCCAGTAAGAGGGACAGCCAAGAGACCCAGTACTTC. Residues: CASKRDSQETQYF.

CDR3 sequence reads: CASSPTGQGNYGYTF. In DNA form, the CDR3 reads TGTGCCAGCAGCCCAACGGGACAGGGCAACTATGGCTACACCTTC. The chain recombines TRBV3-1 (or the pseudogene TRBV3-2) with TRBJ1-2, with 9 nucleotides matching TRBD1. This CDR3 spans 15 amino acids. The V gene's germline CDR1 is LGHDT and CDR2 YNNKEL (reference sequence). Trimming took 4 bases from V and 2 from J; bases not matched to a gene: 5.

The V call is TRBV7-8, the J call TRBJ1-4, with 8 bases that match TRBD1. The CDR3 sequence is 15 residues long. Germline trimming cut 4 bases from V and 3 bases from J; bases unmatched to any gene: 4. From germline, CDR1 is SGHVS and CDR2 FQNEAQ. This CDR3 is CASSSTGGSNEKLFF. DNA for the CDR3: TGTGCCAGCAGCTCTACAGGGGGGTCTAATGAAAAACTGTTTTTT. Looking up the rest from reference TRBV7-8 and TRBJ1-4 gives the full variable domain: GAGVSQSPRYKVAKRGQDVALRCDPISGHVSLFWYQQALGQGPEFLTYFQNEAQLDKSGLPSDRFFAERPEGSVSTLKIQRTQQEDSAVYLCASSSTGGSNEKLFFGSGTQLSVL.

This clone appeared once. The rearrangement links TRBV27 to TRBJ2-1, with D hard to call. V was cut by 2 bases and J by 10 bases, with 15 bases left in between. From germline, CDR1 is MNHEY and CDR2 SMNVEV (reference sequence). This CDR3 is built from 14 residues. Here the CDR3 reads CASSLKFSRYEQFF. In DNA form, the CDR3 reads TGTGCCAGCAGTTTAAAGTTTTCAAGGTACGAGCAGTTCTTC.

The chain carries TRBV18 and TRBJ2-7; 9 bases fit TRBD1. V was clipped by 2 bases and J by 4 bases; unmatched bases: 6. The length of the CDR3 is 15 residues. Germline V gives CDR1 KGHSH, CDR2 LQKENI. CDR3 in DNA: TGTGCCAGCTCACCAGGGACAGGGCTTAATTACGAGCAGTACTTC. Translated, it gives CASSPGTGLNYEQYF.

This clone was recorded a few times. This rearrangement joins TRBV28 to TRBJ1-4; unclear D gene. CDR3 length equals 14 residues. Germline V gives CDR1 MDHEN, CDR2 SYDVKM. V was shortened by 5 bases and J by 7 bases, with 14 bases between the two germline ends. CDR3 sequence reads: CASSVRLTSEKLFF. The CDR3 DNA reads as TGTGCCAGCAGTGTACGACTTACCAGTGAAAAACTGTTTTTT.

In DNA, the CDR3 is TGTGCCAGCAGTTACCCAGGAGCTTTTCTTAACTATGGCTACACCTTC. Its protein is CASSYPGAFLNYGYTF. V is TRBV6-2 or TRBV6-3 and J is TRBJ1-2; D not resolved. Trimming took off 2 bases at V and 1 base at J, with 14 bases between the two ends. Germline V lookup: CDR1 MNHEY, CDR2 SVGEGT. The CDR3 is 16 residues long.

This clone was counted once. This chain uses TRBV6-5 with TRBJ1-3; possibly TRBD1 for D (5 bases). In germline, CDR1 is MNHEY, CDR2 SVGAGI. V lost 3 bases to trimming and J lost 11 bases, with 14 bases between them. CDR3 size: 13 residues. CDR3 residues: CASSYGTDAPIYF. DNA for the CDR3: TGTGCCAGCAGTTATGGGACCGACGCGCCCATATATTTT.

The chain uses TRBV10-2 and TRBJ1-5; D possibly corresponds to TRBD1 (5 bases). Trimming removed 6 bases at V and 6 bases at J, with 18 bases between. CDR3 length: 15 residues. The germline CDR1 and CDR2 sequences are WSHSY and SAAADI. The CDR3 reads CASSQEALGTQPQHF. In nucleotides, the CDR3 is TGCGCCAGCAGCCAGGAGGCCCTTGGGACTCAGCCCCAGCATTTT.

This chain uses TRBV5-1 with TRBJ1-2; 7 bases are a match to TRBD1. The CDR3 consists of 16 residues. Trimming removed 4 bases from V and 6 bases from J; junction bases left unmatched: 15. Germline CDR1 and CDR2: SGHRS and YFSETQ. The CDR3 region has the DNA TGCGCCAGCAGCAAAGATGGGACAGAGCGTTTGGATGGCTACACCTTC. This sequence encodes CASSKDGTERLDGYTF. Drawing the rest from reference TRBV5-1 and TRBJ1-2, the complete variable domain is KAGVTQTPRYLIKTRGQQVTLSCSPISGHRSVSWYQQTPGQGLQFLFEYFSETQRNKGNFPGRFSGRQFSNSRSEMNVSTLELGDSALYLCASSKDGTERLDGYTFGSGTRLTVV.

V and J are TRBV6-4 and TRBJ1-5; 7 bases line up with TRBD1. The CDR3 spans 19 residues. Germline values: CDR1 MRHNA, CDR2 SNTAGT. V dropped 2 bases and J dropped 6; count of bases not matched to a gene: 19. The CDR3 region is CASSDRQRETGRPVQPQHF. The CDR3 nucleotides are TGTGCCAGCAGTGACCGTCAGAGGGAGACAGGGCGTCCGGTTCAGCCCCAGCATTTT.

The chain combines TRBV19 with TRBJ2-1, with D possibly being TRBD2 (6 bases). CDR1 is LNHDA and CDR2 is SQIVND in the germline V gene (reference sequence). Trimming shortened V by 6 bases and J by 6 bases, and 15 bases separated the two germline ends. This CDR3 spans 14 amino acids. CDR3 sequence: CASRIAGISNEQFF. The CDR3 DNA reads TGTGCCAGTAGAATCGCGGGGATTTCCAATGAGCAGTTCTTC.

There are a few counts of this clone. The genes are TRBV10-3 and TRBJ1-5, with D uncertain. The CDR3 extends over 12 amino acids. V dropped 6 bases and J dropped 3 bases, with 6 bases sitting between them. The germline gives CDR1 ENHRY, CDR2 SYGVKD. For the CDR3, the DNA is TGTGCCATCAGCCCCAACAATCAGCCCCAGCATTTT. It codes for CAISPNNQPQHF.

V and J are TRBV5-6 and TRBJ1-1; D is uncertain. The CDR3 covers 14 residues. Trimming stripped 4 bases from V and 1 base from J, with 11 bases between. The germline V gene encodes CDR1 SGHDT and CDR2 YYEEEE. Written as DNA, the CDR3 is TGTGCCAGCAGCCGGCCTGACCGGAACACTGAAGCTTTCTTT. It codes for CASSRPDRNTEAFF.